The T cell receptor (beta chain) described here comes from a study of blood T cells in healthy people across ages (dated by TCRdb to between 2014 and 2017). Context from the whole study: In model experiments, template switching captured about one uniquely barcoded TCR beta cDNA molecule for every two T cells. To track age-related changes in TCR beta repertoire diversity, the study relied on deep sequencing normalized with unique cDNA molecular identifiers. The donors were split into four age groups: young (average 16 years), middle-aged (39), aged (roughly 60) and long-lived (approximately 80). To avoid experimental bias, donors of different ages were spread randomly across the sequencing lanes. The study analyzed two additional independent replicas of 1 million unique cDNA reads from the same blood draw for two donors, one aged 18 to 29 and one aged 80 or older.

According to the germline V gene, CDR1 reads MNHEY and CDR2 reads SVGEGT. The CDR3 has 18 amino acids, counting both end residues. Just the 54-base CDR3 DNA is kept, in frame starting at base 1. V was cut back by 5 bases and J by 3 bases, leaving a gap of 25 bases between them. On this clonotype itself: Its antigen is currently not known. Since no conserved phenylalanine or tryptophan closes the CDR3, a read error is the likely cause.

The investigation overall reported the following: Bulk unsorted PBMC profiling prevented conclusive comparison of naive and antigen-experienced compartments. Observed TCR beta diversity correlated strongly with the percentage of naive T cells measured by flow cytometry. Estimates of total diversity from one million sequenced T cells were regarded as lower bounds and underestimates. Compared with the aged group, the long-lived group had more naive CD4+ T cells, fewer expanded clones and increased TCR diversity, suggesting age selection. Observed TCR beta diversity per million T cells fell roughly linearly with age, and a significant reduction was already apparent by age roughly 40. Because donor CMV infection status was unknown, age-related changes in expanded clonotypes were potentially confounded.

Systemically healthy Caucasian individuals from Russia, approximately 39 in total and aged about 6 to 95 years, were included as donors. Ten milliliters of peripheral blood were collected from each donor into EDTA-treated Vacutainer tubes. PBMCs were isolated by Ficoll-Paque density-gradient centrifugation, with at least 6 million obtained per sample. Total RNA, at least 6 micrograms per sample, was extracted from PBMCs with Trizol reagent. For every donor, an aliquot of PBMCs went through flow cytometry to measure the percentages of naive CD45RAhigh/CD27high T cells. The library was generated by 5' RACE. TCRdb records Illumina HiSeq 2500 as the sequencer. A second PCR of about 6 to 12 cycles was performed with a sample-barcoded 5' primer and a J-beta primer mix. Each TCR beta cDNA molecule received a unique molecular identifier from a template-switch 5' adaptor carrying 12 random nucleotides. At least 3 million CDR3-containing paired-end reads were obtained from each sample. First-strand cDNA was synthesized from all RNA with the Mint cDNA synthesis kit, primed by a TRBC-specific oligonucleotide. All cDNA was treated with uracil-DNA glycosylase and then went through a first 18-cycle PCR with the universal primers M1SS and BC2_uni_R. Under the source paper's analysis protocol: For normalization, 1 million high-quality reads, each with a distinct molecular identifier, were randomly selected from each sample. Reads with shared molecular identifiers were discarded instead of being binned into consensus sequences. MiTCR, run with a Q25 quality threshold and the strictest error-elimination algorithm, handled CDR3 identification, clonotype clustering and error correction. A nonparametric unseen species model with Euler transformation was used to estimate lower-bound total TCR beta diversity. TCRdb cleaned the public reads at Q25 with fastp, built clones with MiXCR and kept in-frame beta chains. For every CDR3 protein sequence, its rows merge into one entry that carries the most common genes and DNA. The V and J calls and clone size come from TCRdb's table, not from the authors' own analysis. This sample is represented by 1.5 million to 2 million distinct CDR3 sequences; just under 50% of them were singletons. The ten largest make up more than 2% of the sample.

The sequence derives from a woman in her forties in good health. Sequenced material: blood. This sequence uses TRBV6-2 or TRBV6-3 and TRBJ1-2; the D gene is perhaps TRBD1, from 6 matching bases. The CDR3 protein is CASSTGFNDRRGDYGYTV. The DNA sequence is TGTGCCAGCAGTACCGGGTTCAATGACAGGCGTGGTGACTATGGCTACACCGTC.